These 6 T cell receptor beta chains share one sample of origin, sequenced in a study of T cell changes during pregnancy in multiple sclerosis. Clones were sequenced by immunoSEQ multiplex PCR, and TCRdb holds only the in-frame ones, with some missing. In the table there are tens of thousands of clones, roughly 90% of which are singletons. Source: CD8+ T cells from peripheral blood mononuclear cells, taken in the third trimester of pregnancy. The receptors here all came from a female donor with multiple sclerosis, enrolled in a pregnancy study.

The chain links TRBV25-1 to TRBJ2-7; D is possibly TRBD1 (5 bases). Germline loops: CDR1 MGHDK, CDR2 SYGVNS. Trimming removed 4 bases at V and 2 bases at J, with 15 bases between. The CDR3 has 15 amino acids. The CDR3: CASSAVAGNTYEQYF. The CDR3 DNA reads as TGTGCCAGCAGTGCTGTAGCAGGGAACACCTACGAGCAGTACTTC.

The V gene is TRBV28, the J gene TRBJ2-3; maybe TRBD1 (5 bases). CDR1 and CDR2 (germline): MDHEN, SYDVKM. This CDR3 spans 14 amino acids. V was trimmed by 2 bases and J by 1 base, leaving 7 bases between them. The CDR3 DNA follows: TGTGCCAGCAGTTTACTACAGGGCACAGATACGCAGTATTTT. It yields the protein CASSLLQGTDTQYF.

The J gene is TRBJ2-5, the V gene TRBV4-3; 9 nucleotides line up with TRBD2. J lost 2 bases, V lost 0 bases, and 4 bases had no gene match. This CDR3 region has 16 residues. Germline V lookup: CDR1 LGHNA, CDR2 YSLEER. CDR3 amino acids: CASSQEVAGVQETQYF. In DNA form, the CDR3 reads TGCGCCAGCAGCCAAGAGGTAGCGGGAGTACAAGAGACCCAGTACTTC.

This chain uses TRBV28 with TRBJ2-7; no definite D call. The germline V and J ends were trimmed by 4 bases and 6 bases, with 7 bases remaining between them. Germline V gene lookup returns CDR1 MDHEN and CDR2 SYDVKM. The CDR3 has 11 residues. The CDR3 DNA reads as TGTGCCAGCAGTTCCACAAGCGAGCAGTACTTC. As protein: CASSSTSEQYF.

This clone is a singleton in its sample. The chain joins TRBV19 to TRBJ1-5, with TRBD1 matching 9 bases. The germline V gene encodes CDR1 LNHDA and CDR2 SQIVND (reference sequence). The CDR3 has 14 amino acids. The trim removed 5 bases at V and 6 bases at J, leaving 5 bases unmatched. CDR3 nucleotides: TGTGCCAGTAGTCTCGGACAGGGGATTCAGCCCCAGCATTTT. Amino acid sequence: CASSLGQGIQPQHF. Variable domain in full (rest from reference TRBV19 and TRBJ1-5): DGGITQSPKYLFRKEGQNVTLSCEQNLNHDAMYWYRQDPGQGLRLIYYSQIVNDFQKGDIAEGYSVSREKKESFPLTVTSAQKNPTAFYLCASSLGQGIQPQHFGDGTRLSIL.

The chain has TRBV6-4 and TRBJ2-1; 11 bases are a match to TRBD2. Germline loops: CDR1 MRHNA, CDR2 SNTAGT. Trimming took 4 bases from V and 7 from J; bases not matched to a gene: 6. The CDR3 consists of 15 residues. Written as DNA, the CDR3 is TGTGCCAGCAGTGGGGAGACTAGCGGGACGAATGAGCAGTTCTTC. Translation: CASSGETSGTNEQFF.